This is a list of T cell receptor beta chains from one sample in a study of early T cells in non-severe SARS-CoV-2 infection. Each CDR3 protein gets one entry after TCRdb re-called the 5' RACE reads with MiXCR. The repertoire has some 80,000 distinct CDR3 sequences, roughly an eighth of them found once; the top ten carry approximately 1.5%. Sequencing used whole blood. The receptor set was obtained from an adult who was a healthcare worker with PCR-confirmed SARS-CoV-2 infection or an uninfected control (not recorded which). Each CDR3 is given without its conserved first and last residue. The D gene is left open where the match is weak.

j_call | v_call | d_call | cdr3_aa
TRBJ2-3 | TRBV19 | - | ASSGGGLADTQY
TRBJ1-5 | TRBV6-1 | - | ASSYRVGNQPQH
TRBJ2-5 | TRBV5-1 | TRBD1 | ASSLQQGETQY
TRBJ2-1 | TRBV10-3 | - | AITPGLSNEQF
TRBJ1-5 | TRBV5-1 | TRBD1 | ASSRTGGDGNQPQH
TRBJ1-2 | TRBV7-2 | - | ASSLAQGGYGYT
TRBJ2-7 | TRBV28 | - | ASSSSGGVSYEQY
TRBJ1-4 | TRBV20-1 | - | SVRQWMDGEKLF
TRBJ1-3 | TRBV7-2 | - | ASSSGVVQGNTIY
TRBJ1-1 | TRBV27 | - | ASSPSRTTNTEAF
TRBJ2-3 | TRBV29-1 | TRBD2 | SVARGGDTQY
TRBJ1-6 | TRBV2 | TRBD1 | ASSELGQGYNSPLH
TRBJ1-1 | TRBV4-1 | TRBD1 | ASSPSQGASNTEAF
TRBJ2-1 | TRBV12-3/TRBV12-4 | - | ASSLGGGRNEQF
TRBJ2-7 | TRBV2 | - | ACSDWVGEQY
TRBJ2-7 | TRBV30 | - | AWSVRAGPTSYEQY
TRBJ1-1 | TRBV6-2/TRBV6-3 | TRBD1 | ATTQGMSTEAF
TRBJ2-1 | TRBV30 | TRBD2 | AWTYSGARINEQF
TRBJ2-5 | TRBV10-3 | - | AISDLLVKETQY